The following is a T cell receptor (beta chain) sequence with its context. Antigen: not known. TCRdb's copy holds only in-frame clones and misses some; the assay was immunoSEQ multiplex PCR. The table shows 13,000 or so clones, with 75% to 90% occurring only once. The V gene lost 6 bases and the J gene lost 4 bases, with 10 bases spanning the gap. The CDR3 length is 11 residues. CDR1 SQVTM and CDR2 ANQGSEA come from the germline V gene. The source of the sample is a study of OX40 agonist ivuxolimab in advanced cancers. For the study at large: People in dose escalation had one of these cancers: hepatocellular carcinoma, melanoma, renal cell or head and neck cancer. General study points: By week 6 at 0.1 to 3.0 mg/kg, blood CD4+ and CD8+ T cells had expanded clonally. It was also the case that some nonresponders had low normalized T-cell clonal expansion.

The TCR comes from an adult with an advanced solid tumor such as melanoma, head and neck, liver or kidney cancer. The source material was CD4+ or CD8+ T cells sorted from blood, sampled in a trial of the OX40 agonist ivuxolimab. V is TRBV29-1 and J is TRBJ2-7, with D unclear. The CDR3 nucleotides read TGCAGCGTGACTGGTGCATACGAGCAGTACTTC. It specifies CSVTGAYEQYF.